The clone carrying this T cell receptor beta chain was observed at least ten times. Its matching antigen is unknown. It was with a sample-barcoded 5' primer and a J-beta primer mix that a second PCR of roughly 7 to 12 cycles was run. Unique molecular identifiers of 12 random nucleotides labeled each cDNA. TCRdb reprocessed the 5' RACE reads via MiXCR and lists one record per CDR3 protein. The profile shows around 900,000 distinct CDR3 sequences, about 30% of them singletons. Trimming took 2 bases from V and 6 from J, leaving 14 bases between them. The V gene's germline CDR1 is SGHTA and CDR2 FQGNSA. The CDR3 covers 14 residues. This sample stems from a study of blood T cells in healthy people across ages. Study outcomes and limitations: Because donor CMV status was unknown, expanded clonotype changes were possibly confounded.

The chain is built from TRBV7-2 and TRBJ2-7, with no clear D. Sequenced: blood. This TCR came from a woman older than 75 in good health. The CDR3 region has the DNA TGTGCCAGCAGCTTAAATGGGGTATTAGGCGAGCAGTACTTC. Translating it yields CASSLNGVLGEQYF.